This passage covers 16 T cell receptor beta chains from one sample sequenced in a study of identical twins. TCRdb used MiXCR to reprocess the 5' RACE reads, holding one entry per CDR3 protein. The sample shows 250,000 to 350,000 distinct CDR3 sequences, roughly 10% of them seen only once. The same sample was also used in a study of yellow fever vaccine responses in identical twins.

The sample taken for sequencing was CD8+ T cells sorted from blood. These receptors were obtained from a woman between 18 and 29 years old in good health.

This clonotype has more than one count but fewer than ten. The V call is TRBV29-1, the J call TRBJ2-7; 12 positions agree with TRBD1. In germline, CDR1 is SQVTM, CDR2 ANQGSEA. V trimming: 8 bases; J trimming: 5 bases; junction bases outside the gene matches: 7. The CDR3 is 13 residues long. The DNA for the CDR3 is TGCAGCACCGTGGGACAGGGGGCCGACGAGCAGTACTTC. Protein: CSTVGQGADEQYF.

V usage is TRBV7-9 and J usage is TRBJ1-1; D remains ambiguous. The CDR3 consists of 11 residues. Trimming cost V 1 base and J 6 bases, with 3 bases left between them. Germline V gene lookup returns CDR1 SEHNR and CDR2 FQNEAQ (reference sequence). The CDR3 spells CASSLVPEAFF. As DNA, the CDR3 is TGTGCCAGCAGCTTAGTTCCTGAAGCTTTCTTT.

This clonotype came up many times. The CDR3 bases are TGCGCCAGCAGCCAAGGAGTAGCGGGAGTCTACGAGCAGTACTTC. Residues: CASSQGVAGVYEQYF. The chain employs TRBV4-3 and TRBJ2-7; 9 nucleotides match TRBD2. CDR1 is LGHNA and CDR2 is YSLEER in the germline V gene. V lost 1 base and J lost 3; bases outside the gene matches: 4. This CDR3 spans 15 amino acids.

This clonotype turned up a few times. V gene TRBV9 combines with J gene TRBJ2-6; D is unresolved. Trimming took off 5 bases at V and 0 bases at J, with 12 bases between the two ends. This CDR3 contains 16 residues. Germline assignment: CDR1 SGDLS and CDR2 YYNGEE. The DNA of the CDR3 is TGTGCCAGCAGAGACCCCCACAGCTCTGGGGCCAACGTCCTGACTTTC. It codes for CASRDPHSSGANVLTF.

At least ten counts were recorded for this clonotype. The V call is TRBV7-9, the J call TRBJ2-3; 9 bases agree with TRBD2. CDR1 and CDR2 from the germline V gene are SEHNR and FQNEAQ (reference sequence). The junction had 9 bases not matched to a gene; V was cut back by 3 bases and J by 2 bases. The CDR3 runs 17 residues. Here the CDR3 DNA reads TGTGCCAGCAGCTTCCTGGGTAGCGGGGGATACACAGATACGCAGTATTTT. This encodes CASSFLGSGGYTDTQYF. The entire variable domain, with the rest obtained from reference TRBV7-9 and TRBJ2-3, is as follows: DTGVSQNPRHKITKRGQNVTFRCDPISEHNRLYWYRQTLGQGPEFLTYFQNEAQLEKSRLLSDRFSAERPKGSFSTLEIQRTEQGDSAMYLCASSFLGSGGYTDTQYFGPGTRLTVL.

In this sample, this clonotype turned up a few times. This chain connects TRBV4-2 to TRBJ2-1; TRBD1 is a possible D gene (5 bases). Germline assignment: CDR1 LGHNA and CDR2 YNFKEQ. V lost 2 bases, J lost 4 bases, and 9 bases lay in between. The CDR3 contains 14 residues. CDR3 bases: TGTGCCAGCAGCCAAAGTGACAGTTACAATGAGCAGTTCTTC. As protein: CASSQSDSYNEQFF.

This sequence joins TRBV6-2 or TRBV6-3 and TRBJ2-1, with D perhaps TRBD2 (5 bases). Germline loops: CDR1 MNHEY, CDR2 SVGEGT. V was pared by 6 bases and J by 6 bases, with 24 bases between. There are 17 residues in the CDR3. The CDR3: CASRHQMLGSAGNEQFF. The CDR3 nucleotides are TGTGCCAGCAGACACCAAATGTTGGGCTCCGCGGGCAATGAGCAGTTCTTC.

This clonotype was seen repeatedly, ten times or more. V is TRBV20-1 and J is TRBJ2-1; D is undetermined. The germline V and J ends were trimmed by 2 bases and 3 bases, with 5 bases remaining between them. CDR1 DFQATT and CDR2 SNEGSKA come from the germline V gene (reference sequence). The CDR3 contains 12 residues. The CDR3 sequence: CSARNIYNEQFF. CDR3 in DNA: TGCAGTGCTAGAAATATCTACAATGAGCAGTTCTTC.

The table lists this clonotype with many counts. The chain's CDR3 is CASSYPGGANTGELFF. CDR3 nucleotide sequence: TGTGCCAGCAGTTACCCGGGGGGCGCTAACACCGGGGAGCTGTTTTTT. The rearrangement links TRBV6-2 or TRBV6-3 to TRBJ2-2; D might be TRBD2 (7 bases). Trimming pared 2 bases from V and 2 bases from J, leaving 12 bases between. The CDR3 contains 16 residues. Germline loops: CDR1 MNHEY, CDR2 SVGEGT.

A few counts support this clonotype. The gene calls are TRBV18 and TRBJ1-4, with D unresolved. V was trimmed by 3 bases and J by 0 bases, leaving 14 bases between them. CDR3 length: 17 residues. Germline loops: CDR1 KGHSH, CDR2 LQKENI. The CDR3 here is CASSPALGSPTNEKLFF. CDR3 nucleotides: TGTGCCAGCTCACCGGCCTTGGGCAGCCCAACTAATGAAAAACTGTTTTTT. Together with reference TRBV18 and TRBJ1-4, the CDR3 gives the full variable domain: NAGVMQNPRHLVRRRGQEARLRCSPMKGHSHVYWYRQLPEEGLKFMVYLQKENIIDESGMPKERFSAEFPKEGPSILRIQQVVRGDSAAYFCASSPALGSPTNEKLFFGSGTQLSVL.

This clonotype appeared many times. V is TRBV5-6 and J is TRBJ2-1; TRBD2 is a possible D gene (6 bases). Trimming took 0 bases from V and 0 from J, leaving 13 bases between them. Germline CDR1 is SGHDT and CDR2 is YYEEEE. CDR3 length equals 17 residues. As DNA, the CDR3 is TGTGCCAGCAGCTTGGTTGGGGCGGGGAGCTCCTACAATGAGCAGTTCTTC. Encoded protein: CASSLVGAGSSYNEQFF.

This clonotype was counted a few times. The chain recombines TRBV29-1 with TRBJ2-1; TRBD2 matches 15 bases. V was clipped by 3 bases and J by 0 bases; unmatched bases: 3. The CDR3 runs 17 residues. Germline values: CDR1 SQVTM, CDR2 ANQGSEA. The CDR3 DNA reads as TGCAGCGTTGATGGGACTAGCGGGGGGAGCTCCTACAATGAGCAGTTCTTC. Translating gives CSVDGTSGGSSYNEQFF.

Only a few counts were recorded for this clonotype. The chain recombines TRBV20-1 with TRBJ1-1; 10 bases agree with TRBD1. Germline CDR1 DFQATT, CDR2 SNEGSKA (reference sequence). V shed 6 bases, J shed 0 bases, and the junction held 4 bases outside the gene matches. The CDR3 is made up of 14 amino acids. This CDR3 is CSATGTGVNTEAFF. The CDR3 bases are TGCAGTGCCACCGGGACAGGGGTGAACACTGAAGCTTTCTTT.

The DNA of the CDR3 is TGTGCCAGCAGCGGCCGCGACGGTAGCACAGATACGCAGTATTTT. Its protein product is CASSGRDGSTDTQYF. The genes are TRBV9 and TRBJ2-3, with D unclear. Trimming pared 3 bases from V and 0 bases from J, leaving 11 bases between. CDR3 length equals 15 residues. Germline V gene lookup returns CDR1 SGDLS and CDR2 YYNGEE. The full variable domain, with the rest looked up from reference TRBV9 and TRBJ2-3, is DSGVTQTPKHLITATGQRVTLRCSPRSGDLSVYWYQQSLDQGLQFLIQYYNGEERAKGNILERFSAQQFPDLHSELNLSSLELGDSALYFCASSGRDGSTDTQYFGPGTRLTVL.

In this sample, this clonotype turned up a few times. The chain is built from TRBV11-2 and TRBJ2-4, with D possibly TRBD1 on 5 matching bases. Trimming removed 1 base from V and 0 bases from J, with 16 bases in between. Germline loops: CDR1 SGHAT, CDR2 FQNNGV. This CDR3 has 18 residues. CDR3 in amino acids: CASSLVGVRDIAKNIQYF. In nucleotides, the CDR3 is TGTGCCAGCAGCTTAGTAGGGGTTAGGGATATAGCCAAAAACATTCAGTACTTC.

This clonotype has at least ten counts. The chain joins TRBV20-1 to TRBJ1-4; perhaps TRBD1 as D (5 bases). This CDR3 region has 14 residues. Germline V gives CDR1 DFQATT, CDR2 SNEGSKA (reference sequence). Trimming stripped 3 bases from V and 2 bases from J, with 10 bases between. CDR3 loop: CSARDDSTNEKLFF. The CDR3 DNA follows: TGCAGTGCTAGGGATGACAGCACTAATGAAAAACTGTTTTTT.